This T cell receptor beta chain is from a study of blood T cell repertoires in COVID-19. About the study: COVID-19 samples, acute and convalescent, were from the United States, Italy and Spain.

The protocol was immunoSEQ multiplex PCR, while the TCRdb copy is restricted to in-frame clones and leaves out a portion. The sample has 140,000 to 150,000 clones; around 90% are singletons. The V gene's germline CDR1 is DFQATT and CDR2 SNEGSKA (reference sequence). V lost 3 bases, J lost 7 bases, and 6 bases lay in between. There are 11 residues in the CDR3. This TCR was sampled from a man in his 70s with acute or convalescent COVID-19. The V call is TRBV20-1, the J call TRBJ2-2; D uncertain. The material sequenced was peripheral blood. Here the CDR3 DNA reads TGCAGTGCTAGTAACGGCGGGGAGCTGTTTTTT. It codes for CSASNGGELFF.